This TCR beta chain is from a study of blood T cell repertoires in COVID-19. Study overall: Material from acute and convalescent COVID-19 was sourced from the United States, Italy and Spain. PBMCs, B-cell-depleted T cells, or T cells provided the cDNA or gDNA that made up the material.

Authors' processing steps: Reference gene primer amplification gave nucleated cell count estimates. The data were produced by immunoSEQ multiplex PCR, yet TCRdb's version contains in-frame clones alone and is incomplete. Clone size and V and J calls were adopted from that table, with D and trimming inferred from the DNA. This table holds fewer than 80,000 clones, about 83% found once. Deletions cut 4 bases from V and 0 bases from J, with 10 bases between. The CDR3 covers 15 residues. Germline V gene data show CDR1 as LNHDA and CDR2 as SQIVND (reference sequence). This TCR came from a man between 25 and 39 years old with acute or convalescent COVID-19. The rearrangement joins TRBV19 to TRBJ1-5; possible D gene TRBD1, 5 bases. The sequenced sample consisted of peripheral blood. The CDR3 region is CASSKTAHSNQPQHF. The CDR3 nucleotides are TGTGCCAGTAGTAAGACAGCCCATAGCAATCAGCCCCAGCATTTT.